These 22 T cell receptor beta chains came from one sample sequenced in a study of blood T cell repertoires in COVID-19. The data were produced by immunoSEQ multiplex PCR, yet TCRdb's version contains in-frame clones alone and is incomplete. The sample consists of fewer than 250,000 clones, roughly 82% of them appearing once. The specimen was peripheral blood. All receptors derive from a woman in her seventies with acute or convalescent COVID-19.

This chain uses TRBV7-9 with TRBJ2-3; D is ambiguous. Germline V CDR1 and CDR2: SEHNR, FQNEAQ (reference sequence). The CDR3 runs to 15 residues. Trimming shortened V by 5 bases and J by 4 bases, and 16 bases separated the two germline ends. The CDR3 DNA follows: TGTGCCAGCAGCCCCTTACCAGGTTTCCCAGATACGCAGTATTTT. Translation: CASSPLPGFPDTQYF.

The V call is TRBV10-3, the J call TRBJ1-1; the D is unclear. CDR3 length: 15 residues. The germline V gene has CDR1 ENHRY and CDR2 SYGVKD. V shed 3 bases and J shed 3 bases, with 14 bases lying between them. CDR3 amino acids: CAISDPASQDTEAFF. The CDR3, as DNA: TGTGCCATCAGTGACCCTGCTTCGCAGGACACTGAAGCTTTCTTT.

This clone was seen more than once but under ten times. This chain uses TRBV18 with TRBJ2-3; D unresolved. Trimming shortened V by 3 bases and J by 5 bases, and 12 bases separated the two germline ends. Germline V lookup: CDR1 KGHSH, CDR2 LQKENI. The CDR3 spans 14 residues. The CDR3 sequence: CASSPRESGDTQYF. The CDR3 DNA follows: TGTGCCAGCTCACCGCGCGAGTCTGGAGATACGCAGTATTTT.

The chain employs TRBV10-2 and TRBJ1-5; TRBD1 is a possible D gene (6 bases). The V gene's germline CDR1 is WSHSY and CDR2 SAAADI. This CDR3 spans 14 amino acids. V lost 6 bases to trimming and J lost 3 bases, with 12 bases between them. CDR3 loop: CASRGGQINQPQHF. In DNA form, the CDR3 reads TGCGCCAGCAGGGGTGGACAGATCAATCAGCCCCAGCATTTT.

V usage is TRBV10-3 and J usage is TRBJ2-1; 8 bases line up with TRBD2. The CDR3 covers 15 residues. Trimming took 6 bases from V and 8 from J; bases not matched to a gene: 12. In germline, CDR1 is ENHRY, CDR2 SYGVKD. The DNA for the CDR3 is TGTGCCATCAGGAGGGGACTAGACCCGTCCTATGAGCAGTTCTTC. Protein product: CAIRRGLDPSYEQFF.

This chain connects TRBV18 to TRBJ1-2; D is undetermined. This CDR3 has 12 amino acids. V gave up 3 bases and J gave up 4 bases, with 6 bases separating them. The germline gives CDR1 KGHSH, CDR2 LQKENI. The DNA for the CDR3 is TGTGCCAGCTCACCTCCGGGCTATGGCTACACCTTC. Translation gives CASSPPGYGYTF. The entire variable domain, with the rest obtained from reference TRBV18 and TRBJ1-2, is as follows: NAGVMQNPRHLVRRRGQEARLRCSPMKGHSHVYWYRQLPEEGLKFMVYLQKENIIDESGMPKERFSAEFPKEGPSILRIQQVVRGDSAAYFCASSPPGYGYTFGSGTRLTVV.

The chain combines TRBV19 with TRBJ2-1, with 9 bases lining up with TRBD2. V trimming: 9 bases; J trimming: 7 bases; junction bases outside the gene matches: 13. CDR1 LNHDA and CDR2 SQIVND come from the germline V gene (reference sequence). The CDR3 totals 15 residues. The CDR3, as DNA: TGTGCCAGGGACCCCCGGCGGGGGGGAGGGAATGAGCAGTTCTTC. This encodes CARDPRRGGGNEQFF.

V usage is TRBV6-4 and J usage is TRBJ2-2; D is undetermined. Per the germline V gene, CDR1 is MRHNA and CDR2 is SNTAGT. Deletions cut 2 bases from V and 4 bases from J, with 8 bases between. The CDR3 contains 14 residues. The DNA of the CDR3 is TGTGCCAGCAGTGACGCTTACGGCACCGGGGAGCTGTTTTTT. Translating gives CASSDAYGTGELFF.

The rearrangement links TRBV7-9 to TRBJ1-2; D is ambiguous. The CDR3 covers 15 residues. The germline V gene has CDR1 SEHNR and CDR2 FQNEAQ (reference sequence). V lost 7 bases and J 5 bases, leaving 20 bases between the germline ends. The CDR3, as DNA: TGTGCCAGCACCAACTCCGCCGGTCGGGGATATGGCTACACCTTC. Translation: CASTNSAGRGYGYTF.

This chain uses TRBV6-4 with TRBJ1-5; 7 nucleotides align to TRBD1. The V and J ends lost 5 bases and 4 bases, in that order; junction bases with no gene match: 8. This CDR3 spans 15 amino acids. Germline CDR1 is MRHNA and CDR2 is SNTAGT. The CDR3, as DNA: TGTGCCAGCAGTCGCGAAGGGGGCGCGAATCAGCCCCAGCATTTT. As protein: CASSREGGANQPQHF.

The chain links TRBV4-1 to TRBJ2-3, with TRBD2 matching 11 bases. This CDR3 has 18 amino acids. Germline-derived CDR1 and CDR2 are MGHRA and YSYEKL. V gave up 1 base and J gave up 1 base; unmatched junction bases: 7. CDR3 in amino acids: CASSQGGTSGTGTDTQYF. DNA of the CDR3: TGCGCCAGCAGCCAAGGCGGGACTAGCGGAACAGGCACAGATACGCAGTATTTT.

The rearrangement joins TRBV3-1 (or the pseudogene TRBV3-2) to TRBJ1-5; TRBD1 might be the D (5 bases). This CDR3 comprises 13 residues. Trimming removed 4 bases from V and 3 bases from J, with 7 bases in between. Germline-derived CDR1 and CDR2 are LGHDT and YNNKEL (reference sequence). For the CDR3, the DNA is TGTGCCAGCAGCCCGGACAACAATCAGCCCCAGCATTTT. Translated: CASSPDNNQPQHF.

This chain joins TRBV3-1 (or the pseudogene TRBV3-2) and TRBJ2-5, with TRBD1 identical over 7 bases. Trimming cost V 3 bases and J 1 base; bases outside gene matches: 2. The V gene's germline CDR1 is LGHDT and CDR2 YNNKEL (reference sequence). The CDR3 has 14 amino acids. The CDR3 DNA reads TGTGCCAGCAGCCAGGACAGGTTCCAAGAGACCCAGTACTTC. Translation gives CASSQDRFQETQYF.

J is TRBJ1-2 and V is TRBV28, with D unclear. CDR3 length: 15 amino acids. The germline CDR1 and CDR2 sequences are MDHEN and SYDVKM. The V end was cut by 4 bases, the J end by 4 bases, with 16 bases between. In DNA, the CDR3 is TGTGCCAGCAGTTCCTTGACAAAGGTTAGCTATGGCTACACCTTC. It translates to CASSSLTKVSYGYTF.

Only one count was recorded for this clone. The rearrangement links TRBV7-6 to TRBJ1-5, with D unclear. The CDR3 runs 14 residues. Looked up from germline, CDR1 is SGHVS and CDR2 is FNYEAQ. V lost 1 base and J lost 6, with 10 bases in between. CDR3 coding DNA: TGTGCCAGCAGCTTAGGGTCGGCGGGTCAGCCCCAGCATTTT. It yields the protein CASSLGSAGQPQHF.

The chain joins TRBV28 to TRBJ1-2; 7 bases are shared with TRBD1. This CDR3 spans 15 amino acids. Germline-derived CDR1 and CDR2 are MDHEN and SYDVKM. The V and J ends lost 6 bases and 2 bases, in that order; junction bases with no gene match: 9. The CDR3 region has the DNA TGTGCCAGCAGCATGGTAGGGGGCCCAAACTATGGCTACACCTTC. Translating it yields CASSMVGGPNYGYTF.

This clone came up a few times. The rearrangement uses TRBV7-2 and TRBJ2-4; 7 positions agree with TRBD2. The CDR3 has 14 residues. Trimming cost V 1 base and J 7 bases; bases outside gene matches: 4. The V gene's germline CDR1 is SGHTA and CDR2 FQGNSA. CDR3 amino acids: CASSLGRGRNIQYF. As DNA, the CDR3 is TGTGCCAGCAGCTTAGGGCGGGGGAGGAACATTCAGTACTTC.

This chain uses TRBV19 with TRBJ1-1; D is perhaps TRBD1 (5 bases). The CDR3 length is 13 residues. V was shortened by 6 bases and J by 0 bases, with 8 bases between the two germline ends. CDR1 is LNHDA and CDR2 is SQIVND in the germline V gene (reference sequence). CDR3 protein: CASRQELNTEAFF. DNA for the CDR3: TGTGCCAGTAGACAGGAACTGAACACTGAAGCTTTCTTT.

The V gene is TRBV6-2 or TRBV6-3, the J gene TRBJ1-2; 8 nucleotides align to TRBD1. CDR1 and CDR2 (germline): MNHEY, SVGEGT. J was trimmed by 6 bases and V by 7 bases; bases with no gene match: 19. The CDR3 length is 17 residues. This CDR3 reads CASTPPGQALPADGYTF. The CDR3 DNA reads TGTGCCAGCACCCCGCCGGGACAGGCGCTCCCGGCTGATGGCTACACCTTC.

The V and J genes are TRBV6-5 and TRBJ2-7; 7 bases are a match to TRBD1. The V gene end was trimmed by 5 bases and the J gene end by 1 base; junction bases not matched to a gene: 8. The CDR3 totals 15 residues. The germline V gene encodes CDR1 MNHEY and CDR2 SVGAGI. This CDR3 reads CASSPSRGLSYEQYF. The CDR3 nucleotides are TGTGCCAGCAGTCCCTCCAGGGGGTTATCCTACGAGCAGTACTTC.

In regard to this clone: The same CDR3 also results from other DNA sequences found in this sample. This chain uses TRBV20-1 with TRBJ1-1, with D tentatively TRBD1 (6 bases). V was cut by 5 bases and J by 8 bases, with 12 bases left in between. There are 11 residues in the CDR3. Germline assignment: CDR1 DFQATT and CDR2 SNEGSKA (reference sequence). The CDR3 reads CSAPPGVEAFF. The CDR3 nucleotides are TGCAGTGCTCCCCCAGGGGTGGAAGCTTTCTTT.

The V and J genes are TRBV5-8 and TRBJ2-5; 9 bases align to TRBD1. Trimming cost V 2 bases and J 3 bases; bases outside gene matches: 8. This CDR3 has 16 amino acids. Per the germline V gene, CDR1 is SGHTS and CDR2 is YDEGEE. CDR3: CASSFAGTGNEETQYF. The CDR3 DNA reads TGTGCCAGCAGCTTCGCCGGGACAGGGAACGAAGAGACCCAGTACTTC.